Following are 8 T cell receptor beta chains from one sample sequenced in a study of T cell clonotyping in hematopoietic cell transplantation. Here immunoSEQ multiplex PCR was the method, and the copy in TCRdb shows in-frame clones only, minus some. The profile shows about 5,900 clones, approximately 80% of them singletons. The time point was: recipient sample about 28 days before transplant, after cytoreduction. Material: peripheral blood mononuclear cells, obtained before stem cell transplant. The receptor set was obtained from a woman aged 45-59 years with acute myeloid leukemia. Some clones in this sample may be carry-over from other donors' samples.

CDR3 bases: TGTGCCAGCCTCGGGGGGTACAATGAGCAGTTCTTC. The encoded protein is CASLGGYNEQFF. The rearrangement uses TRBV19 and TRBJ2-1; 7 nucleotides align to TRBD2. The V and J ends lost 9 bases and 4 bases, in that order; junction bases with no gene match: 3. Germline V gene sequence: CDR1 LNHDA, CDR2 SQIVND (reference sequence). This CDR3 contains 12 residues.

This chain connects TRBV27 to TRBJ2-3; 9 nucleotides align to TRBD2. From germline, CDR1 is MNHEY and CDR2 SMNVEV (reference sequence). V dropped 2 bases and J dropped 4; count of bases not matched to a gene: 4. This CDR3 is 15 amino acids long. The chain's CDR3 is CASSLGREGSDTQYF. The CDR3, as DNA: TGTGCCAGCAGTTTAGGGCGGGAGGGGTCAGATACGCAGTATTTT.

The chain recombines TRBV4-2 with TRBJ1-1; D gene ambiguous. This CDR3 comprises 14 residues. Deletions cut 3 bases from V and 11 bases from J, with 19 bases between. The germline CDR1 and CDR2 sequences are LGHNA and YNFKEQ. CDR3 sequence: CASSQGRQATVAFF. CDR3 DNA sequence: TGTGCCAGCAGCCAGGGGAGGCAGGCGACGGTGGCTTTCTTT.

V is TRBV2 and J is TRBJ2-3; 8 positions agree with TRBD1. J lost 5 bases, V lost 7 bases, and 5 bases had no gene match. The length of the CDR3 is 13 residues. CDR1 SNHLY and CDR2 FYNNEI come from the germline V gene. DNA of the CDR3: TGTGCCAGCAACCCAGACAGGGGAGATACGCAGTATTTT. Amino acid sequence: CASNPDRGDTQYF.

V gene TRBV7-2 combines with J gene TRBJ2-7; no reliable D call. Between the trimmed V and J ends, which lost 8 bases and 4 bases, there was a span of 12 bases. The germline CDR1 and CDR2 sequences are SGHTA and FQGNSA. This CDR3 spans 12 amino acids. CDR3 in amino acids: CASGEYGYEQYF. CDR3 in DNA: TGTGCCAGCGGAGAATATGGGTACGAGCAGTACTTC. Combining the CDR3 with reference TRBV7-2 and TRBJ2-7 gives the whole variable domain GAGVSQSPSNKVTEKGKDVELRCDPISGHTALYWYRQSLGQGLEFLIYFQGNSAPDKSGLPSDRFSAERTGGSVSTLTIQRTQQEDSAVYLCASGEYGYEQYFGPGTRLTVT.

This clone has a handful of counts. The CDR3 region has the DNA TGTGCCACTAGATGGGCCACAGATACGCAGTATTTT. This sequence encodes CATRWATDTQYF. This rearrangement joins TRBV28 to TRBJ2-3; no reliable D call. Germline-derived CDR1 and CDR2 are MDHEN and SYDVKM. CDR3 length: 12 amino acids. V was cut by 10 bases and J by 2 bases, with 10 bases left in between. The whole variable domain, remainder taken from reference TRBV28 and TRBJ2-3, is DVKVTQSSRYLVKRTGEKVFLECVQDMDHENMFWYRQDPGLGLRLIYFSYDVKMKEKGDIPEGYSVSREKKERFSLILESASTNQTSMYLCATRWATDTQYFGPGTRLTVL.

The chain couples TRBV11-2 to TRBJ2-5, with D possibly matching TRBD1 (5 bases). Per the germline V gene, CDR1 is SGHAT and CDR2 is FQNNGV. The ends were cut back, 0 bases at V and 10 bases at J, with 21 bases in the middle. The CDR3 covers 16 residues. The CDR3 nucleotides read TGTGCCAGCAGCTTAGATGTGGCCCTCGGACAAGGCGGCCAGTACTTC. Translated, it gives CASSLDVALGQGGQYF.

This CDR3 reads CAWSDLQRQYF. CDR3 in DNA: TGTGCCTGGAGCGACCTACAGCGGCAGTACTTC. This chain uses TRBV30 with TRBJ2-7; D gene unclear. V was cut by 3 bases and J by 9 bases, with 12 bases left in between. The CDR3 is 11 amino acids. Germline V gene lookup returns CDR1 GTSNPN and CDR2 SVGIG (reference sequence). The complete variable domain, with remaining parts taken from reference TRBV30 and TRBJ2-7, reads SQTIHQWPATLVQPVGSPLSLECTVEGTSNPNLYWYRQAAGRGLQLLFYSVGIGQISSEVPQNLSASRPQDRQFILSSKKLLLSDSGFYLCAWSDLQRQYFGPGTRLTVT.